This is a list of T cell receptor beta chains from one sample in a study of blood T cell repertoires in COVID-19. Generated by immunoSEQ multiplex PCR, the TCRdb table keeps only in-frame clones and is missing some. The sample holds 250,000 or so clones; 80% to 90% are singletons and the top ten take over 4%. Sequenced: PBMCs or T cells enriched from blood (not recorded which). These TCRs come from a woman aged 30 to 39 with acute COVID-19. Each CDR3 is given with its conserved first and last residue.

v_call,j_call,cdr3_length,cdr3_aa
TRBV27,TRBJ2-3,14,CASSYEGRTEGQYF
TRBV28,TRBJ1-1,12,CASMRSNTEAFF
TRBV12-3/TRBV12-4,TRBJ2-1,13,CASTGSGNNEQFF
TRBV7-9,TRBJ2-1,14,CASSSGDWGNEQFF
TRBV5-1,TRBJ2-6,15,CASSLLSSGANVLTF
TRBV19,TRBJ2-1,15,CASSAQDSSYNEQFF
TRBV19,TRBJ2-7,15,CASSIRTGEEYEQYF
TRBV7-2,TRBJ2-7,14,CASRYPGVGYEQYF
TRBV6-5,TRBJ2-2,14,CASNSGLNTGELFF
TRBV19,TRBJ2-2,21,CASSIAKGAKWLGSNTGELFF